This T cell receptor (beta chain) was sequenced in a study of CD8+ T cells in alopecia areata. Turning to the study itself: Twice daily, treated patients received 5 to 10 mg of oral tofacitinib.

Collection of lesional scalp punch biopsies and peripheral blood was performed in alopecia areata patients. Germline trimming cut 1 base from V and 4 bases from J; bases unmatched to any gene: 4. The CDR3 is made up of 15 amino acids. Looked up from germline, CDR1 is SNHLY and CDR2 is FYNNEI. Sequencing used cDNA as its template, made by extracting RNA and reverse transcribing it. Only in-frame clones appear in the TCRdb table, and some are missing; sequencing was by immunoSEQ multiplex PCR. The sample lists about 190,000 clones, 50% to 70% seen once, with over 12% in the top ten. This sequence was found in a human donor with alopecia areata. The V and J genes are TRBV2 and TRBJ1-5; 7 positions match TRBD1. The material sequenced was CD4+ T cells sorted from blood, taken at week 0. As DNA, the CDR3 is TGTGCCAGCAGTGAAGAGCCAGGGGGAAATCAGCCCCAGCATTTT. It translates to CASSEEPGGNQPQHF.